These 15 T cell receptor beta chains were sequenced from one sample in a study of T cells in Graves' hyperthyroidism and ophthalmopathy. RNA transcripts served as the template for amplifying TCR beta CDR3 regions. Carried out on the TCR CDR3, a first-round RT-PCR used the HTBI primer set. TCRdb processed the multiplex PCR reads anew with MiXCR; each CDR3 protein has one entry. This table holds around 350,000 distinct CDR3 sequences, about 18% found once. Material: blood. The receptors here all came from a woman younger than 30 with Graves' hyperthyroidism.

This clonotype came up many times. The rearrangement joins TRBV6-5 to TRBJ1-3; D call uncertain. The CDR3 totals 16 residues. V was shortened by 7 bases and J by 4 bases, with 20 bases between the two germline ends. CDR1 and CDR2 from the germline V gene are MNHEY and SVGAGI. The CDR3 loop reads CASNSEGGTAGNTIYF. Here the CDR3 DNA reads TGTGCCAGCAATTCCGAGGGCGGAACGGCCGGAAACACCATATATTTT.

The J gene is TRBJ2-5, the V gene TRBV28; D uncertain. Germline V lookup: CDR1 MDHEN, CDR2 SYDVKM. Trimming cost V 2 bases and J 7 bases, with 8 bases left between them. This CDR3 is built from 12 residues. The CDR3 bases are TGTGCCAGCAGTTTAAGCCGCACGACCCAGTACTTC. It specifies CASSLSRTTQYF.

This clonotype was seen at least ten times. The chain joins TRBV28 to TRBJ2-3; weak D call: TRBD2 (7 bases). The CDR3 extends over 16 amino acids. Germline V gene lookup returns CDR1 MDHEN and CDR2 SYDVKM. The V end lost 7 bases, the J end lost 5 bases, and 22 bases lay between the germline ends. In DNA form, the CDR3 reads TGTGCCAGCACCATAAAGGGGAGGGGGGGCTTAGATACGCAGTATTTT. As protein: CASTIKGRGGLDTQYF.

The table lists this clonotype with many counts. The CDR3 DNA is TGTGCCAGCAGCTTAGAGACCCCAAGGACCGGGGAGCTGTTTTTT. As protein: CASSLETPRTGELFF. V is TRBV7-9 and J is TRBJ2-2; no firm D call. The CDR3 extends over 15 amino acids. Trimming pared 1 base from V and 5 bases from J, leaving 11 bases between. Germline V CDR1 and CDR2: SEHNR, FQNEAQ (reference sequence).

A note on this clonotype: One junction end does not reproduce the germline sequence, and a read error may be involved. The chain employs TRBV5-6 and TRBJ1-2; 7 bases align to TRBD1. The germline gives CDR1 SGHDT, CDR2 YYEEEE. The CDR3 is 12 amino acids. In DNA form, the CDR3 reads TGTGCCAGCATGATACAGGGGTATGGTTACACCTTC. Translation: CASMIQGYGYTF.

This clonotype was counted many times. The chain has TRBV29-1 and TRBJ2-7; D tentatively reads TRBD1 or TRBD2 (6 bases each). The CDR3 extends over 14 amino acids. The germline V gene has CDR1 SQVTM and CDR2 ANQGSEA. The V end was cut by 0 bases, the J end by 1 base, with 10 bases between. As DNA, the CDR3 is TGCAGCGTTGAAGAACGGGGGCGATCCTACGAGCAGTACTTC. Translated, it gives CSVEERGRSYEQYF.

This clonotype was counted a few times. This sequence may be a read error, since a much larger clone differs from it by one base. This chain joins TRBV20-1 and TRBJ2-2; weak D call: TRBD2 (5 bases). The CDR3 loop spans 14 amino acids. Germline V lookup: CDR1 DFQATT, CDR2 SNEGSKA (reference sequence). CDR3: CSATELENTGELCF. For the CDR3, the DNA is TGCAGTGCTACTGAACTAGAGAACACCGGGGAGCTGTGTTTT.

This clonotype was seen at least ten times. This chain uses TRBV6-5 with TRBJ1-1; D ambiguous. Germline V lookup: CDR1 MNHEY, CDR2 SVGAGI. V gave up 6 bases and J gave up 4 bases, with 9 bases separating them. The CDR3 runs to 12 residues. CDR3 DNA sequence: TGTGCCAGCAGCCCGGACGGCACTGAAGCTTTCTTT. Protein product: CASSPDGTEAFF.

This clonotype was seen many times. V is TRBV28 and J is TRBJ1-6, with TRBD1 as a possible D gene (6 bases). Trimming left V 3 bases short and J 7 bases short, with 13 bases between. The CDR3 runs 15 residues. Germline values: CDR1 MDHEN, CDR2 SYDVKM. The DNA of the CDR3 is TGTGCCAGCAGTTTGAAGCAGGGGTTAAATTCACCCCTCCACTTT. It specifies CASSLKQGLNSPLHF.

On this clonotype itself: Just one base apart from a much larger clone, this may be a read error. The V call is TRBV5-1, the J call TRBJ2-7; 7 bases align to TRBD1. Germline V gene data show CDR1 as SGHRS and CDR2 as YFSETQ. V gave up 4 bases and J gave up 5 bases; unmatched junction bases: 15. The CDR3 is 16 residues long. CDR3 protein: CASSPGTADPGDEQYF. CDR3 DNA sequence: TGCGCCAGCAGCCCCGGGACAGCTGACCCAGGGGACGAGCAGTACTTC.

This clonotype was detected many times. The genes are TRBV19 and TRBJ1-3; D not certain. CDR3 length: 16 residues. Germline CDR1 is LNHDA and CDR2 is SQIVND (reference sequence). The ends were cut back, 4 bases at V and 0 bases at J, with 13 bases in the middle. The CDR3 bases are TGTGCCAGTAGTAAGTTCAGCCCGTCCTCTGGAAACACCATATATTTT. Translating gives CASSKFSPSSGNTIYF.

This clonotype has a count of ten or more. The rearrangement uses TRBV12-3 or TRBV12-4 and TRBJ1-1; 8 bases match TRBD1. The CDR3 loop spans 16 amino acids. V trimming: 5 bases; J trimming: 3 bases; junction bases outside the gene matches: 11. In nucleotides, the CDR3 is TGTGCCAGCAGTCGGGGCAGGGGGCGCGGGGACACTGAAGCTTTCTTT. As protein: CASSRGRGRGDTEAFF.

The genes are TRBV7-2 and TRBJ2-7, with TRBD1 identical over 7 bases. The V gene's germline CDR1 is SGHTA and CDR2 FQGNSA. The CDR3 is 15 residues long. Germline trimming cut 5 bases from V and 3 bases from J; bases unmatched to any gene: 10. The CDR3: CASSGRTGPLYEQYF. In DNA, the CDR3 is TGTGCCAGCAGCGGCCGGACAGGTCCCCTCTACGAGCAGTACTTC.

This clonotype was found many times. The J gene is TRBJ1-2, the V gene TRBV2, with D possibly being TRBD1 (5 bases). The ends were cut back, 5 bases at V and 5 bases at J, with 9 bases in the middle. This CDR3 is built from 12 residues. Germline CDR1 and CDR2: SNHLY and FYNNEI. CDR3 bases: TGTGCCAGCAGTCGTGGGGGATATGGCTACACCTTC. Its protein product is CASSRGGYGYTF.

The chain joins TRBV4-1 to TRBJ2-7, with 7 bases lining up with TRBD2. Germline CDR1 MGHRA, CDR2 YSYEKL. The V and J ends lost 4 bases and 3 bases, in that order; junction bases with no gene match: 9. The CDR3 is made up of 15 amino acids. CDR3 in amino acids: CASSLSSGNNYEQYF. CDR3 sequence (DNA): TGCGCCAGCAGCCTTTCTAGCGGTAACAACTACGAGCAGTACTTC.